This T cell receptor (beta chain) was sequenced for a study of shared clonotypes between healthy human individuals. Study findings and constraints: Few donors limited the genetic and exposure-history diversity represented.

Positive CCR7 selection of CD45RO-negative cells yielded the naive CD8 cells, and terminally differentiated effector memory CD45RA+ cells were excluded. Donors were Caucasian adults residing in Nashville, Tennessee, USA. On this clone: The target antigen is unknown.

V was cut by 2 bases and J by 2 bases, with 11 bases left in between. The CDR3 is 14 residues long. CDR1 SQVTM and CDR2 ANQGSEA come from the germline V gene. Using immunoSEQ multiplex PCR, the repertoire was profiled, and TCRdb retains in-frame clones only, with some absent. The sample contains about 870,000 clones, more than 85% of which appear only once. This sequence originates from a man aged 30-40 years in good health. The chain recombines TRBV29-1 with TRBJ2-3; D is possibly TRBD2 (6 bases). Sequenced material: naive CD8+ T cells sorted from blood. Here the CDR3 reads CSVERDFPTDTQYF. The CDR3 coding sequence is TGCAGCGTTGAAAGGGACTTCCCCACAGATACGCAGTATTTT.